Below, 30 T cell receptor beta chains from the same sample are listed, as sequenced in a study of early T cells in non-severe SARS-CoV-2 infection. TCRdb re-derived calls from the 5' RACE reads in MiXCR, one entry per CDR3 protein. The sample shows about 35,000 distinct CDR3 sequences, about 6% of them seen only once. Sequencing was performed on whole blood. The receptors stem from an adult who was a healthcare worker with PCR-confirmed SARS-CoV-2 infection or an uninfected control (not recorded which).

This clonotype appeared a few times. The chain employs TRBV28 and TRBJ1-4, with D tentatively TRBD1 (6 bases). CDR3 length: 15 amino acids. Trimming took 6 bases from V and 8 from J, leaving 19 bases between them. Germline CDR1 is MDHEN and CDR2 is SYDVKM. In nucleotides, the CDR3 is TGTGCCAGCAGCCCGGCAGGGGAACGTGGGGAAAAACTGTTTTTT. Its protein is CASSPAGERGEKLFF.

Many counts were recorded for this clonotype. The chain has TRBV12-3 or TRBV12-4 and TRBJ1-1; D is uncertain. This CDR3 contains 13 residues. V lost 0 bases to trimming and J lost 5 bases, with 7 bases between them. The CDR3 loop reads CASSLAHGTEAFF. For the CDR3, the DNA is TGTGCCAGCAGTTTAGCGCATGGTACTGAAGCTTTCTTT.

There are a few counts of this clonotype. This chain joins TRBV12-5 and TRBJ2-1; 8 bases line up with TRBD2. The CDR3 is made up of 12 amino acids. Per the germline V gene, CDR1 is LGHNT and CDR2 is FRNRAP. The V and J ends lost 10 bases and 6 bases, in that order; junction bases with no gene match: 5. CDR3 loop: CATGRELNEQFF. The CDR3 DNA reads as TGTGCTACCGGGAGGGAACTCAATGAGCAGTTCTTC.

This clonotype was observed many times. V and J are TRBV11-1 and TRBJ2-1; no definite D call. V dropped 5 bases and J dropped 7 bases, with 9 bases sitting between them. The CDR3 is 12 residues long. Germline CDR1 is SGHAT and CDR2 is FQDESV (reference sequence). The CDR3: CASSPPDNEQFF. CDR3 DNA: TGTGCCAGCAGCCCACCTGATAATGAGCAGTTCTTC.

This clonotype was seen repeatedly, ten times or more. This rearrangement joins TRBV20-1 to TRBJ2-7, with 8 bases that match TRBD2. This CDR3 is 13 amino acids long. V gave up 6 bases and J gave up 1 base; unmatched junction bases: 5. Germline V CDR1 and CDR2: DFQATT, SNEGSKA (reference sequence). CDR3 protein: CSALLAASYEQYF. CDR3 coding DNA: TGCAGTGCCCTACTAGCGGCTTCCTACGAGCAGTACTTC.

This clonotype was seen repeatedly, ten times or more. The genes are TRBV19 and TRBJ2-1, with 9 bases that match TRBD1. The germline gives CDR1 LNHDA, CDR2 SQIVND (reference sequence). The CDR3 is 16 residues long. V was clipped by 8 bases and J by 6 bases; unmatched bases: 14. Written as DNA, the CDR3 is TGTGCCAGTCGCTTCTTAGGGGGACAGGGCGGCAATGAGCAGTTCTTC. Translation gives CASRFLGGQGGNEQFF. Using reference TRBV19 and TRBJ2-1 for the parts outside the CDR3, the full variable domain is DGGITQSPKYLFRKEGQNVTLSCEQNLNHDAMYWYRQDPGQGLRLIYYSQIVNDFQKGDIAEGYSVSREKKESFPLTVTSAQKNPTAFYLCASRFLGGQGGNEQFFGPGTRLTVL.

There are many counts of this clonotype. The gene calls are TRBV7-9 and TRBJ1-1; D call uncertain. Germline CDR1 reads SEHNR; CDR2 reads FQNEAQ (reference sequence). CDR3 length: 15 residues. The V end lost 5 bases, the J end lost 5 bases, and 18 bases lay between the germline ends. This chain's CDR3 is CASSPWVSGPTEAFF. CDR3 bases: TGTGCCAGCAGCCCATGGGTATCCGGGCCTACTGAAGCTTTCTTT.

This clonotype has ten or more counts. V and J are TRBV3-1 and TRBJ1-4, with 9 bases identical to TRBD1. CDR3 length: 15 amino acids. Losses at the gene ends were 5 bases for V and 10 bases for J; bases not matched to a gene: 11. Germline V gives CDR1 LGHDT, CDR2 YNNKEL (reference sequence). The CDR3 reads CASSTNRGPSTKLFF. The DNA for the CDR3 is TGTGCCAGCAGCACGAACAGGGGGCCGAGCACAAAACTGTTTTTT. Using reference TRBV3-1 and TRBJ1-4 for the parts outside the CDR3, the full variable domain is DTAVSQTPKYLVTQMGNDKSIKCEQNLGHDTMYWYKQDSKKFLKIMFSYNNKELIINETVPNRFSPKSPDKAHLNLHINSLELGDSAVYFCASSTNRGPSTKLFFGSGTQLSVL.

This clonotype occurred a few times. The genes are TRBV6-1 and TRBJ2-5; the match to TRBD2 covers 8 bases. Unmatched junction bases numbered 15, after V lost 7 bases and J lost 5 bases. CDR3 length: 16 amino acids. The germline gives CDR1 MNHNS, CDR2 SASEGT. The CDR3 region is CASIRAVSGGGETQYF. DNA for the CDR3: TGTGCCAGCATCCGAGCAGTCAGCGGGGGCGGGGAGACCCAGTACTTC.

This clonotype was counted ten times or more. V gene TRBV9 combines with J gene TRBJ2-7, with D hard to call. V was trimmed by 0 bases and J by 0 bases, leaving 4 bases between them. The germline gives CDR1 SGDLS, CDR2 YYNGEE. The CDR3 is made up of 13 amino acids. CDR3 in DNA: TGTGCCAGCAGCGTAGGGCCCTCCTACGAGCAGTACTTC. This sequence encodes CASSVGPSYEQYF. The full variable domain, its missing parts supplied by reference TRBV9 and TRBJ2-7, is DSGVTQTPKHLITATGQRVTLRCSPRSGDLSVYWYQQSLDQGLQFLIQYYNGEERAKGNILERFSAQQFPDLHSELNLSSLELGDSALYFCASSVGPSYEQYFGPGTRLTVT.

This clonotype was seen many times. The chain employs TRBV3-1 and TRBJ1-2, with D unresolved. The V end lost 0 bases, the J end lost 7 bases, and 3 bases lay between the germline ends. In germline, CDR1 is LGHDT, CDR2 YNNKEL (reference sequence). This CDR3 comprises 11 residues. CDR3: CASSQDGGYTF. DNA for the CDR3: TGTGCCAGCAGCCAAGACGGTGGCTACACCTTC.

A remark on this clonotype: A read error may explain this, as a much larger clone is one base away. DNA for the CDR3: TGTGCCCGCAGCTCCGGTAACAATGAGCAGTTCTTC. Protein product: CARSSGNNEQFF. The gene calls are TRBV7-9 and TRBJ2-1; D remains ambiguous. The CDR3 covers 12 residues. Germline assignment: CDR1 SEHNR and CDR2 FQNEAQ (reference sequence).

There are many counts of this clonotype. The chain combines TRBV6-6 with TRBJ2-3; 12 nucleotides align to TRBD2. The V gene end was trimmed by 5 bases and the J gene end by 4 bases; junction bases not matched to a gene: 7. The CDR3 spans 16 residues. CDR1 MNHNY and CDR2 SVGAGI come from the germline V gene (reference sequence). The CDR3 region is CASSQTSGSLADTQYF. DNA of the CDR3: TGTGCCAGCAGTCAGACTAGCGGGAGTTTAGCAGATACGCAGTATTTT.

This clonotype was detected ten times or more. The chain couples TRBV7-9 to TRBJ1-2, with TRBD1 as a possible D gene (6 bases). The germline CDR1 and CDR2 sequences are SEHNR and FQNEAQ (reference sequence). CDR3 size: 15 residues. Trimming took 3 bases from V and 3 from J, leaving 14 bases between them. The CDR3 here is CASSFQWTDHYGYTF. The CDR3 DNA is TGTGCCAGCAGCTTTCAGTGGACAGATCACTATGGCTACACCTTC.

This clonotype was counted ten times or more. The chain employs TRBV6-2 or TRBV6-3 and TRBJ2-7; D ambiguous. This CDR3 has 14 amino acids. Germline V gene sequence: CDR1 MNHEY, CDR2 SVGEGT. V was trimmed by 4 bases and J by 2 bases, leaving 12 bases between them. The CDR3 loop reads CASSLERYPYEQYF. CDR3 DNA sequence: TGTGCCAGCAGTTTGGAACGGTACCCCTACGAGCAGTACTTC.

This chain connects TRBV12-5 to TRBJ2-3; perhaps TRBD2 as D (5 bases). V was clipped by 0 bases and J by 4 bases, with 14 bases between them. The length of the CDR3 is 16 residues. The germline V gene encodes CDR1 LGHNT and CDR2 FRNRAP. This CDR3 reads CASGLVVGSVADTQYF. CDR3 nucleotide sequence: TGTGCTAGTGGTTTGGTCGTTGGGAGTGTTGCAGATACGCAGTATTTT.

The V and J genes are TRBV5-4 and TRBJ2-2; 9 bases are a match to TRBD2. V trimming: 2 bases; J trimming: 2 bases; junction bases outside the gene matches: 1. The CDR3 length is 15 residues. The germline V gene has CDR1 SGHNT and CDR2 YYREEE (reference sequence). The CDR3: CASSLAGGNTGELFF. CDR3 nucleotides: TGTGCCAGCAGCTTAGCGGGAGGTAACACCGGGGAGCTGTTTTTT.

This clonotype has just a few counts. This chain connects TRBV12-3 or TRBV12-4 to TRBJ1-2; D is unresolved. The ends were cut back, 8 bases at V and 0 bases at J, with 7 bases in the middle. This CDR3 region has 12 residues. For the CDR3, the DNA is TGTGCCAGCTCAGGTTCTAACTATGGCTACACCTTC. It specifies CASSGSNYGYTF.

This clonotype was observed many times. The J gene is TRBJ2-5, the V gene TRBV29-1; D unresolved. V was cut by 3 bases and J by 3 bases, with 11 bases left in between. The CDR3 sequence is 13 residues long. CDR1 and CDR2 (germline): SQVTM, ANQGSEA. In DNA, the CDR3 is TGCAGCGTTGATTTGGTATCAAAAGAGACCCAGTACTTC. Its protein is CSVDLVSKETQYF.

This clonotype was counted ten times or more. The chain has TRBV18 and TRBJ2-2; D possibly corresponds to TRBD2 (6 bases). Trimming removed 1 base from V and 0 bases from J, with 15 bases in between. CDR1 and CDR2 (germline): KGHSH, LQKENI. The CDR3 has 18 residues. The DNA for the CDR3 is TGTGCCAGCTCACCACTCGGGGTTAGCGGAACGAACACCGGGGAGCTGTTTTTT. It translates to CASSPLGVSGTNTGELFF.

This clonotype was seen at least ten times. This chain connects TRBV20-1 to TRBJ1-1, with a possible D match to TRBD1 (5 bases). Germline V gene lookup returns CDR1 DFQATT and CDR2 SNEGSKA (reference sequence). This CDR3 comprises 16 residues. The V end lost 3 bases, the J end lost 5 bases, and 22 bases lay between the germline ends. CDR3 DNA sequence: TGCAGTGCTAGGAGAACCCAAGTGGGGCAAGAGACTGAAGCTTTCTTT. Protein product: CSARRTQVGQETEAFF.

The V gene is TRBV12-3 or TRBV12-4, the J gene TRBJ2-7; 8 bases line up with TRBD1. The CDR3 has 14 amino acids. Unmatched junction bases numbered 2, after V lost 2 bases and J lost 2 bases. Here the CDR3 reads CASSLWTGTYEQYF. In DNA, the CDR3 is TGTGCCAGCAGTTTATGGACAGGGACCTACGAGCAGTACTTC.

V is TRBV5-5 and J is TRBJ2-7, with D maybe TRBD2 (5 bases). V was cut by 5 bases and J by 2 bases, with 14 bases left in between. This CDR3 has 14 residues. In germline, CDR1 is SGHKS, CDR2 YYEKEE (reference sequence). CDR3 residues: CASSNSVGAYEQYF. In DNA form, the CDR3 reads TGTGCCAGCAGTAATTCGGTCGGGGCCTACGAGCAGTACTTC.

The genes are TRBV7-9 and TRBJ2-7, with 13 nucleotides matching TRBD2. CDR3 length equals 18 residues. V gave up 8 bases and J gave up 4 bases; unmatched junction bases: 17. Germline CDR1 reads SEHNR; CDR2 reads FQNEAQ (reference sequence). The CDR3 region is CASVRWTSGSLKVYEQYF. The CDR3 nucleotides read TGTGCCAGCGTAAGGTGGACTAGCGGGAGTTTAAAGGTTTACGAGCAGTACTTC.

This clonotype was observed a few times. The chain has TRBV20-1 and TRBJ2-3; D might be TRBD1 (6 bases). The germline gives CDR1 DFQATT, CDR2 SNEGSKA (reference sequence). The CDR3 runs 14 residues. CDR3 in DNA: TGCGCCAAAGGGTTGAGGACAGGCACAGATACGCAGTATTTT. This encodes CAKGLRTGTDTQYF.

The chain couples TRBV9 to TRBJ1-1; D is uncertain. This CDR3 region has 14 residues. V lost 0 bases to trimming and J lost 5 bases, with 11 bases between them. Germline-derived CDR1 and CDR2 are SGDLS and YYNGEE. CDR3 nucleotide sequence: TGTGCCAGCAGCGTAGCTATCGTCGGAACTGAAGCTTTCTTT. The encoded protein is CASSVAIVGTEAFF.

This clonotype was observed at least ten times. The rearrangement links TRBV20-1 to TRBJ1-5; D gene uncertain. Trimming pared 3 bases from V and 7 bases from J, leaving 10 bases between. The CDR3 has 12 amino acids. From germline, CDR1 is DFQATT and CDR2 SNEGSKA (reference sequence). CDR3 sequence: CSASPGPQPQHF. Written as DNA, the CDR3 is TGCAGTGCTAGCCCAGGTCCCCAGCCCCAGCATTTT.

This clonotype is judged medium-sized. The chain couples TRBV7-3 to TRBJ2-7; D unresolved. The germline V and J ends were trimmed by 5 bases and 3 bases, with 20 bases remaining between them. CDR3 length: 16 residues. Germline loops: CDR1 SGHTA, CDR2 FQGTGA. The CDR3 is CASSPASGNPLYEQYF. CDR3 DNA: TGTGCCAGCAGCCCGGCGAGTGGGAATCCACTCTACGAGCAGTACTTC.

This clonotype was seen repeatedly, ten times or more. The chain is built from TRBV7-2 and TRBJ2-7; D is perhaps TRBD1 (6 bases). The CDR3 extends over 12 amino acids. Per germline, CDR1 SGHTA and CDR2 FQGNSA. V lost 5 bases and J 4 bases, leaving 9 bases between the germline ends. CDR3 sequence (DNA): TGTGCCAGCAGCGACAGGAGGTACGAGCAGTACTTC. This encodes CASSDRRYEQYF.

This clonotype was counted a few times. The gene calls are TRBV6-2 or TRBV6-3 and TRBJ1-5; 10 nucleotides match TRBD1. The CDR3 has 16 residues. CDR1 and CDR2 from the germline V gene are MNHEY and SVGEGT. V shed 5 bases, J shed 7 bases, and the junction held 11 bases outside the gene matches. CDR3 amino acids: CASSTRQGAVEQPQHF. Here the CDR3 DNA reads TGTGCCAGCAGTACCCGACAGGGGGCCGTAGAGCAGCCCCAGCATTTT.